The 4 T cell receptor beta chains listed next were all sequenced from one sample in a study of blood T cell repertoires in COVID-19 (dated by TCRdb to 2019 to 2021). Libraries were prepared through the immunoSEQ multiplex PCR assay. TCRdb's version of the immuneACCESS table is confined to in-frame rearrangements and falls short of the full clone set. An unresolved V gene accounts for under half of the shortfall where checked; the remainder is of unknown origin. The table for this sample lists about 320,000 clones; 90% of them were counted only once. 3.9% of the sample goes to the ten largest clones. The specimen was PBMCs or T cells enriched from blood (not recorded which). The receptors derive from a woman in her thirties who had been exposed to COVID-19.

This sequence joins TRBV4-3 and TRBJ1-2; the match to TRBD1 covers 8 bases. The germline V gene has CDR1 LGHNA and CDR2 YSLEER. This CDR3 has 16 amino acids. Trimming took 4 bases from V and 2 from J; bases not matched to a gene: 9. DNA of the CDR3: TGCGCCAGCAGCCCATCGGTTGGACAGGGCAACTATGGCTACACCTTC. Encoded protein: CASSPSVGQGNYGYTF.

The CDR3 nucleotides are TGTGCCAGCAGCTTGCGACTGGACAGGGGGGATGGCTACACCTTC. Translation gives CASSLRLDRGDGYTF. The rearrangement links TRBV7-8 to TRBJ1-2; 10 bases match TRBD1. After removal of 3 bases from V and 6 bases from J, the junction contained 7 bases not matched to a gene. Germline CDR1 SGHVS, CDR2 FQNEAQ. The CDR3 loop spans 15 amino acids.

This chain links TRBV5-4 with TRBJ1-2; TRBD1 agrees at 7 bases. Germline assignment: CDR1 SGHNT and CDR2 YYREEE (reference sequence). V lost 3 bases, J lost 1 base, and 6 bases stayed unmatched. The CDR3 is 15 residues long. The CDR3 region is CASSWTTGHNYGYTF. The CDR3 coding sequence is TGTGCCAGCAGCTGGACGACAGGGCATAACTATGGCTACACCTTC.

The chain has TRBV6-1 and TRBJ1-6; D gene unclear. Germline values: CDR1 MNHNS, CDR2 SASEGT. There are 16 residues in the CDR3. The ends were cut back, 2 bases at V and 0 bases at J, with 8 bases in the middle. The CDR3: CASSELAPSYNSPLHF. DNA for the CDR3: TGTGCCAGCAGTGAATTGGCCCCCTCCTATAATTCACCCCTCCACTTT.